This T cell receptor beta chain derives from a study of blood T cells in healthy people across ages. The CDR3 contains 15 residues. Germline V gene lookup returns CDR1 SNHLY and CDR2 FYNNEI. The V end was cut by 1 base, the J end by 5 bases, with 14 bases between. Primers used in a second PCR of about 7 to 12 cycles were a sample-barcoded 5' primer and a J-beta primer mix. MiXCR was run by TCRdb on the 5' RACE reads, yielding one entry per CDR3 protein. The table records around 800,000 distinct CDR3 sequences, about 42% of them present only once. On this clonotype itself: Its cognate antigen is unknown.

Study findings and constraints: TCR beta diversity per million T cells fell roughly linearly with age.

This receptor was obtained from a man aged 60 to 69 in good health. The rearrangement links TRBV2 to TRBJ1-2; D is ambiguous. Sequencing input: blood. The CDR3 spells CASSEVDGGKYGYTF. The CDR3 nucleotides are TGTGCCAGCAGTGAAGTAGACGGTGGAAAATATGGCTACACCTTC.